This TCR beta chain was sequenced in a study of blood T cell repertoires in COVID-19. Study at large: Specimens from acute and convalescent COVID-19 originated in the United States, Italy and Spain. PBMCs, B-cell-depleted T cells, or T cells were the source of the cDNA or gDNA that made up the material.

Original processing notes: Amplifying reference gene primers gave estimates of nucleated cell counts. The assay was immunoSEQ multiplex PCR, and TCRdb's table has in-frame clones only and misses some. V and J calls and clone size are copied from that table; D and trimming were computed from the DNA. The sample has about 170,000 clones, 70% to 90% seen once; the top ten hold roughly 2%. The CDR3 contains 14 residues. Germline CDR1 MNHEY, CDR2 SVGAGI. V dropped 6 bases and J dropped 5; count of bases not matched to a gene: 4. Sequencing was done on a sample of peripheral blood. The sequence was collected from a man in his fifties or sixties who had recovered from COVID-19. The rearrangement joins TRBV6-5 to TRBJ1-2; 12 bases fit TRBD1. The CDR3 region has the DNA TGTGCCAGCAGGGGACAGGGGGCACGTTATGGCTACACCTTC. Translated, it gives CASRGQGARYGYTF.